The 6 T cell receptor beta chains below were found in one sample sequenced in a study of T cell changes during pregnancy in multiple sclerosis. Method: immunoSEQ multiplex PCR; TCRdb's copy keeps in-frame clones and lacks some. The data show about 75,000 clones, over 80% seen once. This specimen consisted of CD4+ T cells from peripheral blood mononuclear cells, obtained before pregnancy. Receptors were obtained from a female donor with multiple sclerosis, enrolled in a pregnancy study.

The rearrangement uses TRBV18 and TRBJ2-7; D is undetermined. This CDR3 spans 13 amino acids. V lost 5 bases and J lost 6, with 14 bases in between. Germline CDR1 is KGHSH and CDR2 is LQKENI. The CDR3 is CASSSALGVEQYF. CDR3 DNA: TGTGCCAGCTCATCTGCTCTGGGCGTCGAGCAGTACTTC.

The chain joins TRBV2 to TRBJ1-1; TRBD1 matches 7 bases. This CDR3 has 13 amino acids. V shed 6 bases and J 5 bases; nucleotides not matched to a gene: 6. In germline, CDR1 is SNHLY, CDR2 FYNNEI. The CDR3 reads CASSRQGVTEAFF. CDR3 in DNA: TGTGCCAGCAGCAGACAGGGTGTGACTGAAGCTTTCTTT.

The J gene is TRBJ2-7, the V gene TRBV18; 8 bases match TRBD2. CDR3 size: 16 residues. Germline assignment: CDR1 KGHSH and CDR2 LQKENI. V dropped 3 bases and J dropped 1; count of bases not matched to a gene: 8. The CDR3 here is CASSPQSGGFSYEQYF. The CDR3 DNA reads as TGTGCCAGCTCACCCCAAAGCGGGGGTTTTTCCTACGAGCAGTACTTC. The variable domain in full, with the rest retrieved from reference TRBV18 and TRBJ2-7, is NAGVMQNPRHLVRRRGQEARLRCSPMKGHSHVYWYRQLPEEGLKFMVYLQKENIIDESGMPKERFSAEFPKEGPSILRIQQVVRGDSAAYFCASSPQSGGFSYEQYFGPGTRLTVT.

The chain has TRBV9 and TRBJ2-2, with D perhaps TRBD1 (6 bases). V was cut by 2 bases and J by 1 base, with 6 bases left in between. This CDR3 region has 14 residues. Germline loops: CDR1 SGDLS, CDR2 YYNGEE. The CDR3 DNA is TGTGCCAGCAGCGTGACAGGGAACACCGGGGAGCTGTTTTTT. Translation gives CASSVTGNTGELFF.

This clone has only one observation. The chain has TRBV29-1 and TRBJ1-1, with D unresolved. Trimming cost V 7 bases and J 8 bases, with 20 bases left between them. The CDR3 loop spans 13 amino acids. Germline assignment: CDR1 SQVTM and CDR2 ANQGSEA. The DNA of the CDR3 is TGCAGCGCTTCGGGGAGGGAGGAATCCGAAGCTTTCTTT. Translated: CSASGREESEAFF.

V and J are TRBV5-1 and TRBJ2-7, with a weak D call TRBD2 (5 bases). The germline V and J ends were trimmed by 7 bases and 0 bases, with 14 bases remaining between them. CDR1 and CDR2 (germline): SGHRS, YFSETQ. This CDR3 region has 14 residues. CDR3 in DNA: TGCGCCAGCCGCCCGGACTGGGGCTCCTACGAGCAGTACTTC. It yields the protein CASRPDWGSYEQYF.